Below are 30 T cell receptor beta chains sequenced from a single sample in a study of blood T cell repertoires in COVID-19. Assay used: immunoSEQ multiplex PCR; TCRdb lists only in-frame clones, some missing. Of over 200,000 clones in the sample, approximately 80% were seen once. The sample consisted of peripheral blood. These receptors originate from a woman of 80 years or more with COVID-19, enrolled during active disease.

V is TRBV19 and J is TRBJ2-5, with D possibly being TRBD2 (6 bases). The CDR3 totals 15 residues. V lost 5 bases to trimming and J lost 2 bases, with 15 bases between them. In germline, CDR1 is LNHDA, CDR2 SQIVND (reference sequence). CDR3 nucleotide sequence: TGTGCCAGTAGTGTCGGGGGAGGCTGGCAAGAGACCCAGTACTTC. It yields the protein CASSVGGGWQETQYF.

This clone was counted once. Other DNA sequences in the sample encode the same CDR3. This chain uses TRBV28 with TRBJ2-2; 10 bases are a match to TRBD1. Germline CDR1 reads MDHEN; CDR2 reads SYDVKM. The J segment lost 5 bases and the V segment lost 4 bases, leaving 1 base of the junction unmatched. The CDR3 extends over 14 amino acids. In nucleotides, the CDR3 is TGTGCCAGCAGTTCGGGACAGGGGACCGGGGAGCTGTTTTTT. Protein: CASSSGQGTGELFF.

This clone was detected once. Other DNA sequences in the same sample also yield this CDR3. The chain is built from TRBV2 and TRBJ1-5, with D hard to call. CDR3 size: 12 residues. Germline values: CDR1 SNHLY, CDR2 FYNNEI. Trimming took off 8 bases at V and 4 bases at J, with 9 bases between the two ends. CDR3 DNA sequence: TGTGCCAGCGCGGGCGGGAATCAGCCCCAGCATTTT. Protein: CASAGGNQPQHF.

The V and J genes are TRBV5-6 and TRBJ1-4, with D uncertain. Germline V gene lookup returns CDR1 SGHDT and CDR2 YYEEEE. Trimming took off 4 bases at V and 6 bases at J, with 19 bases between the two ends. The CDR3 spans 16 residues. The CDR3 is CASSPGKLRPDEKLFF. DNA for the CDR3: TGTGCCAGCAGCCCAGGAAAGCTAAGGCCTGATGAAAAACTGTTTTTT. Supplemented by reference TRBV5-6 and TRBJ1-4, the full variable domain reads DAGVTQSPTHLIKTRGQQVTLRCSPKSGHDTVSWYQQALGQGPQFIFQYYEEEERQRGNFPDRFSGHQFPNYSSELNVNALLLGDSALYLCASSPGKLRPDEKLFFGSGTQLSVL.

This chain links TRBV6-2 or TRBV6-3 with TRBJ2-7, with TRBD1 matching over 11 bases. Germline V gene data show CDR1 as MNHEY and CDR2 as SVGEGT. This CDR3 has 17 amino acids. V was clipped by 2 bases and J by 4 bases; unmatched bases: 10. Written as DNA, the CDR3 is TGTGCCAGCAGTTACAACTATCGGACAGGGGGCACGTACGAGCAGTACTTC. This gives the protein CASSYNYRTGGTYEQYF.

This clone was observed once. V usage is TRBV28 and J usage is TRBJ2-3, with D perhaps TRBD2 (5 bases). The CDR3 consists of 11 residues. Per germline, CDR1 MDHEN and CDR2 SYDVKM. V was cut by 6 bases and J by 5 bases, with 6 bases left in between. The CDR3 coding sequence is TGTGCCAGCAGGAGGGTAGATACGCAGTATTTT. This sequence encodes CASRRVDTQYF. The entire variable domain, with the rest obtained from reference TRBV28 and TRBJ2-3, is as follows: DVKVTQSSRYLVKRTGEKVFLECVQDMDHENMFWYRQDPGLGLRLIYFSYDVKMKEKGDIPEGYSVSREKKERFSLILESASTNQTSMYLCASRRVDTQYFGPGTRLTVL.

The J gene is TRBJ2-5, the V gene TRBV9, with 7 bases fitting TRBD1. The V segment lost 4 bases and the J segment 4 bases; nucleotides outside the gene matches: 10. CDR1 and CDR2 (germline): SGDLS, YYNGEE. The CDR3 runs 15 residues. In nucleotides, the CDR3 is TGTGCCAGCAGCCCCCAGGGACAGTTAATAGAGACCCAGTACTTC. Translating gives CASSPQGQLIETQYF.

The CDR3 region is CASTPTGTGGYTF. The CDR3, as DNA: TGTGCCAGTACCCCGACCGGGACAGGCGGCTACACCTTC. This chain links TRBV19 with TRBJ1-2; TRBD1 agrees at 8 bases. In germline, CDR1 is LNHDA, CDR2 SQIVND (reference sequence). V shed 7 bases, J shed 8 bases, and the junction held 9 bases outside the gene matches. This CDR3 has 13 residues.

The chain employs TRBV6-5 and TRBJ2-7; weak D call: TRBD2 (7 bases). The germline gives CDR1 MNHEY, CDR2 SVGAGI. The CDR3 covers 15 residues. The V and J ends lost 6 bases and 0 bases respectively, with 15 bases between them. This CDR3 reads CASRGGAGSSYEQYF. In DNA, the CDR3 is TGTGCCAGCAGAGGGGGGGCCGGCTCCTCCTACGAGCAGTACTTC.

Of note for this clone: Other nucleotide sequences from this sample produce the same CDR3. The chain is built from TRBV5-1 and TRBJ2-7; a possible D gene is TRBD1 (6 bases). There are 12 residues in the CDR3. Looked up from germline, CDR1 is SGHRS and CDR2 is YFSETQ. Between the trimmed V and J ends, which lost 4 bases and 4 bases, there was a span of 9 bases. Here the CDR3 reads CASSTQGYEQYF. The CDR3 DNA reads as TGCGCCAGCAGCACGCAGGGGTACGAGCAGTACTTC. The entire variable domain, with the rest obtained from reference TRBV5-1 and TRBJ2-7, is as follows: KAGVTQTPRYLIKTRGQQVTLSCSPISGHRSVSWYQQTPGQGLQFLFEYFSETQRNKGNFPGRFSGRQFSNSRSEMNVSTLELGDSALYLCASSTQGYEQYFGPGTRLTVT.

Only a few counts were recorded for this clone. V is TRBV14 and J is TRBJ2-1; D is possibly TRBD2 (7 bases). Per the germline V gene, CDR1 is SGHDN and CDR2 is FVKESK. There are 15 residues in the CDR3. Trimming cost V 4 bases and J 4 bases, with 14 bases left between them. The CDR3 reads CASSPLGGPYNEQFF. The CDR3 nucleotides read TGTGCCAGCAGCCCCCTGGGGGGGCCTTACAATGAGCAGTTCTTC.

The CDR3 coding sequence is TGCACCAGCAGCCAGGGACTAGCGGGATTTAGCACCGGGGAGCTGTTTTTT. Amino acid sequence: CTSSQGLAGFSTGELFF. The chain employs TRBV1 and TRBJ2-2; the D call TRBD2 from the table was never checked on the DNA. TRBV1 is classified as a pseudogene. The CDR3 is 17 residues long.

V and J are TRBV5-1 and TRBJ1-6; unclear D gene. The germline CDR1 and CDR2 sequences are SGHRS and YFSETQ. The CDR3 runs 14 residues. Trimming removed 0 bases at V and 5 bases at J, with 6 bases between. As DNA, the CDR3 is TGCGCCAGCAGCTTGGCCAGGAATAATTCACCCCTCCACTTT. Translating gives CASSLARNNSPLHF.

Only one count was recorded for this clone. The rearrangement uses TRBV7-9 and TRBJ1-5; no definite D call. Between the trimmed V and J ends, which lost 4 bases and 9 bases, there was a span of 10 bases. The CDR3 consists of 12 residues. CDR1 is SEHNR, CDR2 FQNEAQ, per germline (reference sequence). The CDR3, as DNA: TGTGCCAGCAGCTCGAACACACGGCCCCAGCATTTT. It codes for CASSSNTRPQHF. The full variable domain, rest sourced from reference TRBV7-9 and TRBJ1-5, is DTGVSQNPRHKITKRGQNVTFRCDPISEHNRLYWYRQTLGQGPEFLTYFQNEAQLEKSRLLSDRFSAERPKGSFSTLEIQRTEQGDSAMYLCASSSNTRPQHFGDGTRLSIL.

As for this clone: Other DNA variants within this sample encode the same CDR3. This chain connects TRBV5-1 to TRBJ2-3; D gene ambiguous. The CDR3 has 12 residues. V gave up 2 bases and J gave up 4 bases, with 5 bases separating them. Germline lookup yields CDR1 SGHRS and CDR2 YFSETQ. The CDR3 region has the DNA TGCGCCAGCAGCTTAGTAGCAGATACGCAGTATTTT. This sequence encodes CASSLVADTQYF.

The chain employs TRBV24-1 and TRBJ1-1; TRBD1 agrees at 8 bases. Trimming removed 9 bases from V and 1 base from J; junction bases left unmatched: 9. In germline, CDR1 is KGHDR, CDR2 SFDVKD. The CDR3 loop spans 15 amino acids. In DNA, the CDR3 is TGTGCCACCCGTGGACAGGGACGAACGAACACTGAAGCTTTCTTT. As protein: CATRGQGRTNTEAFF.

The V call is TRBV6-5, the J call TRBJ2-7, with a tentative D call TRBD2 (5 bases). Germline V gene data show CDR1 as MNHEY and CDR2 as SVGAGI. This CDR3 has 16 residues. With 2 bases removed from V and 1 base from J, the gap between germline ends came to 15 bases. For the CDR3, the DNA is TGTGCCAGCAGTTACGGCGGTGGGAGAGGATCCTACGAGCAGTACTTC. Its translation: CASSYGGGRGSYEQYF.

This clone occurred once. This chain connects TRBV27 to TRBJ2-1, with 8 bases fitting TRBD2. From germline, CDR1 is MNHEY and CDR2 SMNVEV (reference sequence). V trimming: 6 bases; J trimming: 5 bases; junction bases outside the gene matches: 12. The CDR3 contains 16 residues. The CDR3 spells CASSRSLAERNNEQFF. The DNA of the CDR3 is TGTGCCAGCAGCCGTTCACTAGCGGAGAGAAACAATGAGCAGTTCTTC.

This clone came up a few times. J is TRBJ1-4 and V is TRBV28; unclear D gene. With 6 bases removed from V and 13 bases from J, the gap between germline ends came to 12 bases. The CDR3 sequence is 11 residues long. CDR1 is MDHEN and CDR2 is SYDVKM in the germline V gene. The CDR3 region has the DNA TGTGCCAGCAGACATCAAAATGTACTGTTTTTT. Translation gives CASRHQNVLFF. Using reference TRBV28 and TRBJ1-4 for the parts outside the CDR3, the full variable domain is DVKVTQSSRYLVKRTGEKVFLECVQDMDHENMFWYRQDPGLGLRLIYFSYDVKMKEKGDIPEGYSVSREKKERFSLILESASTNQTSMYLCASRHQNVLFFGSGTQLSVL.

The chain joins TRBV4-1 to TRBJ2-5, with 9 bases matching TRBD2. Trimming cost V 1 base and J 5 bases; bases outside gene matches: 14. Looked up from germline, CDR1 is MGHRA and CDR2 is YSYEKL. The CDR3 sequence is 18 residues long. CDR3 protein: CASSQANPYAGGLETQYF. The CDR3 DNA follows: TGCGCCAGCAGCCAAGCAAACCCCTACGCGGGGGGGTTGGAGACCCAGTACTTC.

Only one count was recorded for this clone. This rearrangement joins TRBV29-1 to TRBJ2-2, with 8 bases fitting TRBD1. Trimming removed 5 bases from V and 6 bases from J; junction bases left unmatched: 2. CDR1 is SQVTM, CDR2 ANQGSEA, per germline. This CDR3 has 12 amino acids. CDR3 loop: CSVRTGPGELFF. The DNA for the CDR3 is TGCAGCGTTAGGACAGGGCCCGGGGAGCTGTTTTTT.

The rearrangement links TRBV15 to TRBJ2-3; 15 positions match TRBD2. CDR1 LNHNV and CDR2 YYDKDF come from the germline V gene (reference sequence). This CDR3 spans 19 amino acids. V lost 3 bases and J lost 7; bases outside the gene matches: 14. CDR3 coding DNA: TGTGCCACCAGCAGGCGGCCTCCGGGACTAGCGGGGGGTCTGTATACGCAGTATTTT. This codes for CATSRRPPGLAGGLYTQYF.

The chain employs TRBV5-4 and TRBJ1-3, with TRBD1 as a possible D gene (5 bases). The CDR3 covers 15 residues. Germline V gene data show CDR1 as SGHNT and CDR2 as YYREEE (reference sequence). Trimming stripped 2 bases from V and 0 bases from J, with 9 bases between. The CDR3 sequence is CASSFGHLSGNTIYF. In DNA form, the CDR3 reads TGTGCCAGCAGCTTCGGACACCTCTCTGGAAACACCATATATTTT.

This chain joins TRBV3-1 (or the pseudogene TRBV3-2) and TRBJ1-3, with D maybe TRBD1 (6 bases). Trimming removed 4 bases from V and 7 bases from J, with 11 bases in between. The germline gives CDR1 LGHDT, CDR2 YNNKEL (reference sequence). The CDR3 runs to 13 residues. As DNA, the CDR3 is TGTGCCAGCAGCCTCGTCCAGGGGAACACCATATATTTT. Protein sequence: CASSLVQGNTIYF.

This clone appeared many times. The J gene is TRBJ1-3, the V gene TRBV5-1; 8 bases align to TRBD1. Trimming removed 2 bases from V and 3 bases from J; junction bases left unmatched: 4. In germline, CDR1 is SGHRS, CDR2 YFSETQ. The CDR3 is 15 residues long. The CDR3 DNA reads as TGCGCCAGCAGCTTCGGACAGGGTGGTGGAAACACCATATATTTT. Its translation is CASSFGQGGGNTIYF.

The count of this clone is one. The V and J genes are TRBV2 and TRBJ2-1; the D gene is possibly TRBD2 (5 bases). The V gene's germline CDR1 is SNHLY and CDR2 FYNNEI. V shed 4 bases and J shed 6 bases, with 7 bases lying between them. This CDR3 spans 12 amino acids. Here the CDR3 DNA reads TGTGCCAGCAGTGGAGGGATCAATGAGCAGTTCTTC. It specifies CASSGGINEQFF.

The genes are TRBV5-1 and TRBJ2-5; D is ambiguous. Per the germline V gene, CDR1 is SGHRS and CDR2 is YFSETQ. V was shortened by 1 base and J by 5 bases, with 12 bases between the two germline ends. The CDR3 consists of 14 residues. The CDR3 loop reads CASSLYGAGETQYF. CDR3 in DNA: TGCGCCAGCAGCTTGTACGGTGCTGGTGAGACCCAGTACTTC.

This chain connects TRBV3-1 (or the pseudogene TRBV3-2) to TRBJ2-1; D may be TRBD1 (6 bases). Trimming took off 8 bases at V and 9 bases at J, with 14 bases between the two ends. In germline, CDR1 is LGHDT, CDR2 YNNKEL (reference sequence). This CDR3 region has 12 residues. The CDR3 spells CASRVQQGEQFF. The CDR3 DNA is TGTGCCAGCCGGGTTCAACAGGGTGAGCAGTTCTTC.

This clone has just one count. The genes are TRBV29-1 and TRBJ2-3; 7 nucleotides match TRBD2. CDR3 length equals 14 residues. Germline-derived CDR1 and CDR2 are SQVTM and ANQGSEA. J was trimmed by 3 bases and V by 4 bases; bases with no gene match: 7. The DNA of the CDR3 is TGCAGCGTTGGATGGGGGGGGTCAACAGATACGCAGTATTTT. Amino acids: CSVGWGGSTDTQYF.

The chain uses TRBV9 and TRBJ1-3, with D possibly matching TRBD1 (5 bases). Germline-derived CDR1 and CDR2 are SGDLS and YYNGEE. V lost 0 bases, J lost 2 bases, and 12 bases lay in between. The CDR3 totals 16 residues. This CDR3 is CASSVEGLEPGNTIYF. The CDR3, as DNA: TGTGCCAGCAGCGTAGAGGGGCTGGAGCCTGGAAACACCATATATTTT.